This TCR beta chain was obtained from a study of blood T cell repertoires in COVID-19. Background on the study: The samples span acute and convalescent COVID-19 from the United States, Italy and Spain.

Germline V gene lookup returns CDR1 SNHLY and CDR2 FYNNEI. The CDR3 contains 15 residues. V was trimmed by 1 base and J by 0 bases, leaving 9 bases between them. In the study's own analysis: Estimated nucleated cell counts came from reference gene primer amplification. Using immunoSEQ multiplex PCR, the repertoire was profiled, and TCRdb retains in-frame clones only, with some absent. V and J calls plus clone size are reproduced from that table; the DNA served to infer D and trimming. The table lists tens of thousands of clones, 88% of them singletons. This clonotype was obtained from a human donor in a cohort sampled during active COVID-19. V gene TRBV2 combines with J gene TRBJ1-1; a possible D gene is TRBD1 (5 bases). Sequencing used peripheral blood. The CDR3 is CASSEETDMNTEAFF. DNA of the CDR3: TGTGCCAGCAGTGAAGAGACAGACATGAACACTGAAGCTTTCTTT.